The T cell receptor (beta chain) described here comes from a study of beta chain features in type 1 diabetes. On this clone: What it binds is unknown.

The authors reverse transcribed all of the isolated RNA, so sequencing captured expressed TCRB transcripts. TCRdb keeps only in-frame clones here, not all; method: immunoSEQ multiplex PCR. The sample has fewer than 350,000 clones, approximately 16% seen once. One heparinised blood draw, averaging approximately 120 mL, came from each donor. Sorted populations were all over 95% pure. Study results and caveats: Type 1 diabetes patients had TCRB CDR3s that were shorter (moderately but significantly so) in all four CD4+ subsets. Naive, central memory and regulatory TCRB repertoires appeared more similar among patients than healthy donors.

Germline lookup yields CDR1 SGHRS and CDR2 YFSETQ. The CDR3 contains 16 residues. Trimming took 0 bases from V and 2 from J, leaving 12 bases between them. The TCR comes from a man in his late teens or twenties with type 1 diabetes. The sequenced sample consisted of naive CD4+ T cells from blood. The rearrangement links TRBV5-1 to TRBJ2-1, with D perhaps matching TRBD1 (6 bases). Written as DNA, the CDR3 is TGCGCCAGCAGCTTGGTAGGACAGTCAACCTACAATGAGCAGTTCTTC. As protein: CASSLVGQSTYNEQFF.